The 13 T cell receptor beta chains below were found in one sample sequenced in a study of identical twins. TCRdb called the 5' RACE reads again in MiXCR, with one record for every CDR3 protein. The data show 450,000 or so distinct CDR3 sequences, around 14% seen once. The data were also submitted as part of a second study, on yellow fever vaccine responses in identical twins.

Sequenced material: CD4+ T cells sorted from blood. The receptors were sampled from a young woman in good health.

J is TRBJ2-2 and V is TRBV7-9; unclear D gene. V was cut by 0 bases and J by 4 bases, with 15 bases left in between. The CDR3 totals 17 residues. Germline values: CDR1 SEHNR, CDR2 FQNEAQ (reference sequence). The CDR3 protein is CASSLANGPSGTGELFF. The CDR3 DNA follows: TGTGCCAGCAGCTTAGCCAATGGTCCGTCCGGCACCGGGGAGCTGTTTTTT.

The rearrangement joins TRBV19 to TRBJ2-1; possible D gene TRBD2, 5 bases. Germline CDR1 LNHDA, CDR2 SQIVND (reference sequence). This CDR3 region has 13 residues. The germline V and J ends were trimmed by 4 bases and 8 bases, with 12 bases remaining between them. The CDR3 DNA sequence: TGTGCCAGTAGTAGACGCGAGGGCGATGAGCAGTTCTTC. Amino acids: CASSRREGDEQFF.

The V call is TRBV27, the J call TRBJ2-1, with a tentative D call TRBD1 (5 bases). CDR3 length: 17 amino acids. V was cut by 0 bases and J by 6 bases, with 18 bases left in between. The germline CDR1 and CDR2 sequences are MNHEY and SMNVEV (reference sequence). The CDR3 is CASSLSRAQVSINEQFF. In DNA, the CDR3 is TGTGCCAGCAGTTTATCCAGGGCGCAAGTATCAATCAATGAGCAGTTCTTC.

This clonotype has just one count. The rearrangement joins TRBV20-1 to TRBJ2-6; the D is unclear. There are 16 residues in the CDR3. Germline V gene sequence: CDR1 DFQATT, CDR2 SNEGSKA (reference sequence). V was clipped by 0 bases and J by 0 bases, with 9 bases between them. Here the CDR3 reads CSARDAEPSGANVLTF. CDR3 nucleotide sequence: TGCAGTGCTAGAGATGCGGAGCCCTCTGGGGCCAACGTCCTGACTTTC.

The chain combines TRBV4-2 with TRBJ2-1, with 12 bases fitting TRBD2. CDR1 and CDR2 from the germline V gene are LGHNA and YNFKEQ. This CDR3 has 17 amino acids. V shed 4 bases, J shed 7 bases, and the junction held 11 bases outside the gene matches. The CDR3 here is CASSLGASGRVDNEQFF. CDR3 nucleotides: TGTGCCAGCAGCCTTGGGGCTAGCGGGAGGGTAGATAATGAGCAGTTCTTC.

The chain employs TRBV5-4 and TRBJ2-5, with TRBD2 identical over 9 bases. The CDR3 has 16 amino acids. Germline CDR1 is SGHNT and CDR2 is YYREEE (reference sequence). With 4 bases clipped from V and 2 bases from J, the junction kept 9 bases outside the gene matches. CDR3 region: CASSHGFSGGQETQYF. The CDR3 DNA reads TGTGCCAGCAGCCACGGTTTTAGCGGGGGACAAGAGACCCAGTACTTC.

This clonotype was found many times. The V call is TRBV20-1, the J call TRBJ2-1; D ambiguous. Trimming took off 4 bases at V and 9 bases at J, with 16 bases between the two ends. Germline CDR1 and CDR2: DFQATT and SNEGSKA (reference sequence). The CDR3 is made up of 13 amino acids. The DNA of the CDR3 is TGCAGTGCTAACGACGATAAACGCCCTGAGCAGTTCTTC. Protein sequence: CSANDDKRPEQFF.

This clonotype was seen more than once but under ten times. The chain joins TRBV29-1 to TRBJ2-1, with 10 bases identical to TRBD1. This CDR3 is 13 amino acids long. With V trimmed by 7 bases and J by 3 bases, 3 bases remained unmatched. The germline V gene encodes CDR1 SQVTM and CDR2 ANQGSEA. CDR3: CSGGTGDYNEQFF. In DNA form, the CDR3 reads TGCAGCGGTGGGACAGGGGACTACAATGAGCAGTTCTTC.

A few counts support this clonotype. This chain uses TRBV7-2 with TRBJ2-3; D is perhaps TRBD1 or TRBD2 (6 bases each). Germline V lookup: CDR1 SGHTA, CDR2 FQGNSA. The CDR3 is 13 residues long. V was shortened by 7 bases and J by 1 base, with 9 bases between the two germline ends. The CDR3 DNA reads as TGTGCCAGCAACCGGGGGCGCACAGATACGCAGTATTTT. Residues: CASNRGRTDTQYF.

This clonotype came up a few times. The rearrangement links TRBV6-2 or TRBV6-3 to TRBJ2-7; D gene uncertain. Trimming left V 2 bases short and J 4 bases short, with 12 bases between. The CDR3 runs 14 residues. Germline CDR1 reads MNHEY; CDR2 reads SVGEGT. The CDR3 protein is CASSYAPALYEQYF. The CDR3 DNA sequence: TGTGCCAGCAGTTACGCCCCCGCCCTTTACGAGCAGTACTTC.

In its sample, this clonotype was seen many times. This chain uses TRBV20-1 with TRBJ1-5, with a tentative D call TRBD1 (6 bases). CDR1 is DFQATT, CDR2 SNEGSKA, per germline (reference sequence). V lost 2 bases and J lost 4, with 6 bases in between. The CDR3 has 12 amino acids. The CDR3 DNA reads as TGCAGTGCTAGAAGGGGGAATCAGCCCCAGCATTTT. This sequence encodes CSARRGNQPQHF.

The V and J genes are TRBV3-1 and TRBJ1-1, with TRBD1 identical over 7 bases. Germline V gene lookup returns CDR1 LGHDT and CDR2 YNNKEL (reference sequence). V lost 7 bases, J lost 11 bases, and 7 bases stayed unmatched. The CDR3 has 11 amino acids. The CDR3 coding sequence is TGTGCCAGCATCCGGACAGGCGTTGCTTTCTTT. Translated, it gives CASIRTGVAFF.

The V call is TRBV20-1, the J call TRBJ2-7; perhaps TRBD2 as D (6 bases). With 7 bases removed from V and 3 bases from J, the gap between germline ends came to 13 bases. The germline V gene has CDR1 DFQATT and CDR2 SNEGSKA (reference sequence). This CDR3 has 12 residues. This chain's CDR3 is CSVRLANYEQYF. The CDR3 nucleotides read TGCAGTGTCAGGCTAGCGAACTACGAGCAGTACTTC.